Shown below are 22 T cell receptor beta chains from a single sample sequenced in a study of T cells in Graves' hyperthyroidism and ophthalmopathy (dated by TCRdb to between 2017 and 2020). The library was obtained by multiplex PCR. The sequencer was an Illumina HiSeq 2000. Amplification of TCR beta CDR3 regions was carried out from RNA transcripts. The first round of RT-PCR for the TCR CDR3 was performed with the HTBI primer set and the Qiagen OneStep RT-PCR kit. TCRdb's own reprocessing of the public reads used fastp at Q25 and MiXCR and kept productive beta chains. Identical CDR3 protein sequences are pooled into one entry, listed with their most common genes and DNA. The sample profile shows 300,000 to 450,000 distinct CDR3 sequences; roughly 14% of them were found once. Of the sample, about 19% is held by the ten largest clones. The sample consisted of blood. All receptors derive from a woman aged 25 to 39 with Graves' ophthalmopathy.

Concerning this clonotype itself: This may be a read error: a much more frequent sequence differs by one nucleotide. The chain links TRBV2 to TRBJ1-5; D call uncertain. Germline assignment: CDR1 SNHLY and CDR2 FYNNEI. V lost 4 bases to trimming and J lost 10 bases, with 17 bases between them. This CDR3 spans 14 amino acids. The CDR3 region has the DNA TGTGCCAGCAGTGCAACCTCAATAATCGGCCCCCAGCATTTT. It is translated as CASSATSIIGPQHF.

The table lists this clonotype with many counts. The chain couples TRBV12-3 or TRBV12-4 to TRBJ1-2; D not resolved. Trimming left V 3 bases short and J 9 bases short, with 20 bases between. CDR3 size: 15 residues. The CDR3 region has the DNA TGTGCCAGCAGTTTTGAGGTCCGGGTGGCCCCTCGCTACACCTTC. Amino acid sequence: CASSFEVRVAPRYTF.

This clonotype was seen many times. The chain couples TRBV18 to TRBJ2-4; weak D call: TRBD1 (6 bases). V lost 1 base to trimming and J lost 8 bases, with 18 bases between them. This CDR3 comprises 16 residues. Germline CDR1 KGHSH, CDR2 LQKENI. The CDR3 DNA follows: TGTGCCAGCTCACCACTCGGACTTGGGGGCAAGGACATTCAGTACTTC. Translated, it gives CASSPLGLGGKDIQYF.

Ten or more counts support this clonotype. This chain connects TRBV13 to TRBJ2-3; D perhaps matches TRBD1 (6 bases). This CDR3 region has 20 residues. Trimming stripped 3 bases from V and 2 bases from J, with 27 bases between. CDR1 is PRHDT and CDR2 is FYEKMQ in the germline V gene (reference sequence). The CDR3 region has the DNA TGTGCCAGCAGCTTCCTTGGACAGCAAAAATTTCAACTGTTCACAGATACGCAGTATTTT. Protein: CASSFLGQQKFQLFTDTQYF.

This clonotype was found many times. The chain carries TRBV5-6 and TRBJ1-5; perhaps TRBD1 as D (5 bases). The CDR3 is made up of 15 amino acids. V was pared by 3 bases and J by 4 bases, with 14 bases between. The germline V gene encodes CDR1 SGHDT and CDR2 YYEEEE. Here the CDR3 DNA reads TGTGCCAGCAGCTCTGGGGGTTCGTTTAATCAGCCCCAGCATTTT. Protein sequence: CASSSGGSFNQPQHF. Looking up the rest from reference TRBV5-6 and TRBJ1-5 gives the full variable domain: DAGVTQSPTHLIKTRGQQVTLRCSPKSGHDTVSWYQQALGQGPQFIFQYYEEEERQRGNFPDRFSGHQFPNYSSELNVNALLLGDSALYLCASSSGGSFNQPQHFGDGTRLSIL.

Ten or more counts support this clonotype. The chain couples TRBV18 to TRBJ2-5; D unresolved. Germline V CDR1 and CDR2: KGHSH, LQKENI. The ends were cut back, 2 bases at V and 2 bases at J, with 6 bases in the middle. The CDR3 is 13 amino acids. The CDR3 coding sequence is TGTGCCAGCTCACCAGGGGTGCAAGAGACCCAGTACTTC. This translates into CASSPGVQETQYF.

This clonotype was detected once. The chain uses TRBV5-5 and TRBJ2-3; no definite D call. The CDR3 extends over 14 amino acids. The V and J ends lost 4 bases and 6 bases respectively, with 15 bases between them. Germline V gene data show CDR1 as SGHKS and CDR2 as YYEKEE (reference sequence). The CDR3 region is CASSRQALWDTQYF. The CDR3 DNA reads TGTGCCAGCAGCCGCCAGGCCCTTTGGGATACGCAGTATTTT.

This clonotype occurred a few times. The chain carries TRBV11-2 and TRBJ2-3; 12 bases align to TRBD2. Germline V CDR1 and CDR2: SGHAT, FQNNGV. The CDR3 length is 17 residues. Trimming at V came to 5 bases and at J to 2 bases, leaving 8 bases not matched to a gene. DNA for the CDR3: TGTGCCAGCAGCCCAACCGGACTAGCGGGGCCCACAGATACGCAGTATTTT. Residues: CASSPTGLAGPTDTQYF.

This clonotype appeared many times. CDR3 coding DNA: TGTGCCTGGAGTGTAGAAGCTGGTACCTATGGCTACACCTTC. Amino acids: CAWSVEAGTYGYTF. V gene TRBV30 combines with J gene TRBJ1-2, with D uncertain. Trimming removed 0 bases at V and 4 bases at J, with 12 bases between. This CDR3 has 14 amino acids. The germline V gene encodes CDR1 GTSNPN and CDR2 SVGIG (reference sequence). The full variable domain, with the rest looked up from reference TRBV30 and TRBJ1-2, is SQTIHQWPATLVQPVGSPLSLECTVEGTSNPNLYWYRQAAGRGLQLLFYSVGIGQISSEVPQNLSASRPQDRQFILSSKKLLLSDSGFYLCAWSVEAGTYGYTFGSGTRLTVV.

This clonotype was recorded at least ten times. The V and J genes are TRBV6-1 and TRBJ1-6; 11 nucleotides match TRBD1. V lost 2 bases, J lost 8 bases, and 5 bases stayed unmatched. This CDR3 is 16 amino acids long. In germline, CDR1 is MNHNS, CDR2 SASEGT. The CDR3 reads CASSENPGQGDSPLHF. The DNA for the CDR3 is TGTGCCAGCAGTGAAAACCCGGGACAGGGGGATTCACCCCTCCACTTT.

The CDR3 loop reads CASSRGANEKLFF. As DNA, the CDR3 is TGTGCCAGCAGCCGGGGGGCTAATGAAAAACTGTTTTTT. J is TRBJ1-4 and V is TRBV14; tentatively, D is TRBD1 (5 bases). V was clipped by 4 bases and J by 3 bases, with 6 bases between them. Germline V lookup: CDR1 SGHDN, CDR2 FVKESK. The CDR3 is made up of 13 amino acids.

This sequence joins TRBV9 and TRBJ2-1, with 11 positions matching TRBD1. The CDR3 runs to 20 residues. The J segment lost 0 bases and the V segment lost 5 bases, leaving 16 bases of the junction unmatched. CDR1 and CDR2 from the germline V gene are SGDLS and YYNGEE. The CDR3, as DNA: TGTGCCAGCAGACTAGACCCCGGGACAGGGGGTTCTAGCTCCTACAATGAGCAGTTCTTC. Translation: CASRLDPGTGGSSSYNEQFF.

This clonotype was detected once. The germline gene is not matched at one end of the junction; a read error may be the cause. V and J are TRBV28 and TRBJ2-2; D tentatively reads TRBD1 or TRBD2 (5 bases each). CDR1 and CDR2 from the germline V gene are MDHEN and SYDVKM. This CDR3 has 15 amino acids. CDR3 loop: CVSRSGGYDTGELFF. The CDR3 nucleotides are TGTGTCAGCAGGAGTGGGGGTTACGACACCGGGGAGCTGTTTTTT.

This clonotype was seen repeatedly, ten times or more. The chain uses TRBV11-2 and TRBJ2-2; the D gene is possibly TRBD2 (6 bases). Looked up from germline, CDR1 is SGHAT and CDR2 is FQNNGV. CDR3 length: 16 residues. The V end was cut by 8 bases, the J end by 5 bases, with 21 bases between. CDR3 region: CASPTMKKRGTGELFF. The CDR3 bases are TGTGCCAGCCCGACGATGAAGAAACGGGGGACCGGGGAGCTGTTTTTT. The complete variable domain, with remaining parts taken from reference TRBV11-2 and TRBJ2-2, reads EAGVAQSPRYKIIEKRQSVAFWCNPISGHATLYWYQQILGQGPKLLIQFQNNGVVDDSQLPKDRFSAERLKGVDSTLKIQPAKLEDSAVYLCASPTMKKRGTGELFFGEGSRLTVL.

This clonotype has a count of ten or more. The rearrangement links TRBV2 to TRBJ2-5; D is undetermined. Germline V gene lookup returns CDR1 SNHLY and CDR2 FYNNEI. Deletions cut 4 bases from V and 0 bases from J, with 9 bases between. This CDR3 contains 14 residues. In DNA, the CDR3 is TGTGCCAGCAGTGCGACGGCGAACCAAGAGACCCAGTACTTC. Its translation is CASSATANQETQYF.

The V and J genes are TRBV9 and TRBJ2-1, with 13 bases aligning to TRBD2. In germline, CDR1 is SGDLS, CDR2 YYNGEE. V dropped 0 bases and J dropped 7; count of bases not matched to a gene: 7. The CDR3 has 17 amino acids. CDR3 sequence (DNA): TGTGCCAGCAGCGTAGACGGGACTAGCGGGGTGTTAAATGAGCAGTTCTTC. This gives the protein CASSVDGTSGVLNEQFF. The full variable domain, with the rest looked up from reference TRBV9 and TRBJ2-1, is DSGVTQTPKHLITATGQRVTLRCSPRSGDLSVYWYQQSLDQGLQFLIQYYNGEERAKGNILERFSAQQFPDLHSELNLSSLELGDSALYFCASSVDGTSGVLNEQFFGPGTRLTVL.

This clonotype was counted between two and nine times. Since a much larger clone is just one base distant, this may be a read error. The V gene is TRBV7-3, the J gene TRBJ1-1, with 7 bases fitting TRBD1. Germline loops: CDR1 SGHTA, CDR2 FQGTGA. The CDR3 has 14 residues. V shed 7 bases and J 0 bases; nucleotides not matched to a gene: 5. CDR3 region: CASTGGQLNTEAFF. The CDR3 nucleotides are TGTGCCAGCACGGGGGGACAGTTGAACACTGAAGCTTTCTTT.

V gene TRBV10-3 combines with J gene TRBJ2-7; D ambiguous. Trimming took 0 bases from V and 7 from J, leaving 7 bases between them. Germline-derived CDR1 and CDR2 are ENHRY and SYGVKD. This CDR3 comprises 12 residues. Here the CDR3 reads CAISESGQEQYF. The CDR3 DNA is TGTGCCATCAGTGAGTCTGGGCAGGAGCAGTACTTC.

The sample holds a few counts of this clonotype. A much bigger clone sits one base away, suggesting this may be a read error. The chain couples TRBV7-9 to TRBJ2-1; 7 bases align to TRBD1. CDR1 and CDR2 (germline): SEHNR, FQNEAQ (reference sequence). The CDR3 is 15 residues long. The CDR3 loop is CAGSARGQLYNEQFF. Written as DNA, the CDR3 is TGTGCCGGCAGCGCAAGGGGACAGCTGTACAATGAGCAGTTCTTC.

This clonotype has at least ten counts. CDR3 coding DNA: TGTGCCAGCAGCTTAGGTAGGACACTCGACACTGAAGCTTTCTTT. Translated, it gives CASSLGRTLDTEAFF. The chain uses TRBV7-9 and TRBJ1-1; weak D call: TRBD1 (5 bases). The V end lost 1 base, the J end lost 3 bases, and 12 bases lay between the germline ends. This CDR3 contains 15 residues. Per germline, CDR1 SEHNR and CDR2 FQNEAQ (reference sequence).

V and J are TRBV9 and TRBJ2-7; D unresolved. The CDR3 extends over 14 amino acids. In germline, CDR1 is SGDLS, CDR2 YYNGEE. Trimming took 0 bases from V and 1 from J, leaving 8 bases between them. CDR3 bases: TGTGCCAGCAGCGTAGCTGGGGAATCCTACGAGCAGTACTTC. This sequence encodes CASSVAGESYEQYF.

In its sample, this clonotype was seen many times. The V and J genes are TRBV24-1 and TRBJ2-5; no reliable D call. This CDR3 contains 13 residues. Germline CDR1 and CDR2: KGHDR and SFDVKD. V was trimmed by 3 bases and J by 5 bases, leaving 9 bases between them. In DNA, the CDR3 is TGTGCCACCAGTGATGGTGGCTCGGAGACCCAGTACTTC. It translates to CATSDGGSETQYF.